The text below deals with one TCR beta chain. Its specificity is unknown. This specimen belongs to a study of cytomegalovirus exposure and HLA in healthy donors. Study-wide context: Clustering assigned around 77% of the approximately 400 genotyped donors to the Caucasian-associated ancestry cluster.

CDR1 SGHRS and CDR2 YFSETQ come from the germline V gene. The CDR3 is 14 residues long. Trimming pared 7 bases from V and 3 bases from J, leaving 16 bases between. 60 Vbeta and 13 Jbeta primers were used in PCR. The assay was immunoSEQ multiplex PCR, and TCRdb's table has in-frame clones only and misses some. Here the sample spans some 160,000 clones, just under 70% being singletons. General study points: Sequencing likely caused a cluster of highly shared sequence variants. The study found most TCR sequences rare, yet found some public TCRs in many donors. Most TCR beta V segments were productive about 87% or about 30% of the time in an earlier analysis.

Sequenced: PBMCs. The chain recombines TRBV5-1 with TRBJ1-2; D may be TRBD1 (5 bases). The clonotype comes from a man in his sixties in good health and CMV-seronegative. CDR3 loop: CASAGTMGDYGYTF. The DNA of the CDR3 is TGCGCCAGCGCGGGGACCATGGGGGACTATGGCTACACCTTC.